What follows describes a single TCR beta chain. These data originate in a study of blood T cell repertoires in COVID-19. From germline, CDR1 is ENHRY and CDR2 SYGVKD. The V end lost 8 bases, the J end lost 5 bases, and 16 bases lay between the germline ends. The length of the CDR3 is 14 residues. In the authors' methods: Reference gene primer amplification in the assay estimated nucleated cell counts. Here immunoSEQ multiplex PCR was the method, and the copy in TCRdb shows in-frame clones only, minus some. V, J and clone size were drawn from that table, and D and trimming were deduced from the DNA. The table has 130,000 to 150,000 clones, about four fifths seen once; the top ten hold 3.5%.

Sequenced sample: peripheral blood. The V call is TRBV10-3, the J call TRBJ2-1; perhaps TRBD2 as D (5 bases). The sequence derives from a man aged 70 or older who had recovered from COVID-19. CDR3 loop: CAIQLGRSDNEQFF. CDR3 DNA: TGTGCCATCCAACTAGGCCGATCCGACAATGAGCAGTTCTTC.